This T cell receptor beta chain came from a study of patients and donors after allogeneic stem cell transplantation. TCRdb reprocessed the RT-PCR reads via MiXCR and lists one record per CDR3 protein. The sample includes roughly 880,000 distinct CDR3 sequences, roughly 17% of them seen just once. Losses at the gene ends were 3 bases for V and 4 bases for J; bases not matched to a gene: 2. The CDR3 runs to 14 residues. From germline, CDR1 is SGHVS and CDR2 FQNEAQ. This chain uses TRBV7-8 with TRBJ1-5, with TRBD1 identical over 8 bases. This clonotype was sampled from a human donor who was either an allogeneic HSCT recipient or a stem cell or donor lymphocyte infusion donor (not recorded which). It is not recorded whose cells these are; they may come from a transplant donor. The specimen was blood, either unsorted or a sorted T cell fraction (not recorded which). The CDR3 reads CASSFQGANQPQHF. As DNA, the CDR3 is TGTGCCAGCAGCTTCCAGGGGGCGAATCAGCCCCAGCATTTT.